This TCR beta chain was captured in a study of T cell changes during pregnancy in multiple sclerosis. Assay: immunoSEQ multiplex PCR; the TCRdb copy retains only in-frame clones and omits some. In the table there are tens of thousands of clones, around 94% of which are singletons. This CDR3 comprises 13 residues. Trimming shortened V by 6 bases and J by 8 bases, and 13 bases separated the two germline ends. CDR1 is MDHEN, CDR2 SYDVKM, per germline. The V gene is TRBV28, the J gene TRBJ1-4; D unclear. This receptor was taken from a female donor in good health, enrolled as a control in a pregnancy study. The sample was peripheral blood, taken after pregnancy. CDR3 bases: TGTGCCAGCAGCCTAGCGGGTAGAGAAAAACTGTTTTTT. Amino acid sequence: CASSLAGREKLFF.